The following is a T cell receptor beta chain sequence with its context. There is no known antigen for this receptor. These data are taken from a study of monozygotic twins with inflammatory bowel disease (dated by TCRdb to 2018 to 2020). With respect to the entire study: The full study comprised 28 monozygotic twin pairs: nine German pairs (four IBD-concordant, five IBD-discordant) and 19 IBD-discordant Danish pairs. Each individual had, on average, about 151 000 unique TCRalpha sequences and 181 000 unique TCRbeta sequences available for analysis. Within discordant pairs, disease-associated traits were sought mainly by comparing IBD patients with their genetically identical healthy co-twins. The full study reports these points: Distinction between different T cell subtypes could not be achieved in the analysis. Background noise and inter-individual variability may have been introduced into the repertoires by the differing immunosuppressive treatments among patients. Measured by the inverse Simpson index, TCRbeta repertoire diversity was lower in IBD patients than in their healthy co-twins. No single strong signal or clonotype linked to IBD turned up in the results, so the idea that one exists was not supported. Compared with healthy twins, IBD patients shared fewer clonotypes with other individuals, and the difference was most pronounced in patients with signs of disease activity. Repertoire similarity did not differ between concordant and discordant twins, which could be due to limited statistical power.

From each donor, a 2.5 ml peripheral blood sample was collected into PAXgene tubes and kept at -80 degrees C. Without any T cell sorting, total RNA was extracted from whole blood using the PAXgene blood miRNA kit on an automated QIAcube. Deep TCRalpha and TCRbeta repertoire profiling with unique molecular barcoding was performed on peripheral blood of monozygotic twin pairs concordant or discordant for inflammatory bowel disease. Smoking habits were recorded for all twin pairs, and individuals were classified as current, former or never smokers. The library was made by 5' RACE. The input for every TCR library was roughly 3,300 ng of total RNA. For each sample, cDNA synthesis was carried out in eight separate reactions using SMARTScribe reverse transcriptase. During cDNA synthesis, unique molecular identifiers containing a 6-nucleotide sample barcode were introduced by template switching. TCRalpha and TCRbeta cDNA was amplified in two nested PCRs of about 17 and 10 cycles, and bead purification was carried out after each PCR. Before amplification, the cDNA was both treated with uracil DNA-glycosylase and purified with the QIAquick PCR purification kit. The second PCR was the step at which Illumina TruSeq-compatible adapters and sample-specific barcodes were added. TapeStation and Qubit were used to check library quality and concentration, and 4 to 6 ng of each library was pooled. Sequencing of pooled libraries was carried out on an Illumina HiSeq2500 single-index Rapid Run using 2 x 100 bp reads and custom sequencing primers. As for how the authors treated the data: PCR and sequencing errors were corrected by UMI-based consensus assembly using MiGEC version 1.2.6. MiXCR version 2.1.1 was used for V(D)J alignment, clonotype assembly and CDR3 extraction. To normalise gene usage, clonotype sharing and MAIT/NKT TCR abundance, the top 1000, 10 000 and 20 000 clonotypes in each sample were analysed. After downsampling to 27 000 UMIs, diversity was calculated as the inverse Simpson index using the vegan R package. Paired Mann-Whitney U tests were applied to discordant twin pairs, with Benjamini-Hochberg correction for multiple testing. After reprocessing by TCRdb, each CDR3 protein sequence is one entry, and no DNA is given. The V and J calls and clone size come from TCRdb's table, not from the authors' own analysis. The sample has roughly 100,000 distinct CDR3 sequences on record. The top ten clonotypes cover 1.9% of the sample.

The TCR originated in a human donor with ulcerative colitis or Crohn's disease, or a healthy co-twin of an affected twin (not recorded which). Input material: blood.

The CDR3 corresponds to CASSFSPGELFF. Recombination joined TRBV12-3 or TRBV12-4 with TRBJ2-2. The CDR3, from cysteine to phenylalanine, totals 12 residues. Only the protein sequence is given.